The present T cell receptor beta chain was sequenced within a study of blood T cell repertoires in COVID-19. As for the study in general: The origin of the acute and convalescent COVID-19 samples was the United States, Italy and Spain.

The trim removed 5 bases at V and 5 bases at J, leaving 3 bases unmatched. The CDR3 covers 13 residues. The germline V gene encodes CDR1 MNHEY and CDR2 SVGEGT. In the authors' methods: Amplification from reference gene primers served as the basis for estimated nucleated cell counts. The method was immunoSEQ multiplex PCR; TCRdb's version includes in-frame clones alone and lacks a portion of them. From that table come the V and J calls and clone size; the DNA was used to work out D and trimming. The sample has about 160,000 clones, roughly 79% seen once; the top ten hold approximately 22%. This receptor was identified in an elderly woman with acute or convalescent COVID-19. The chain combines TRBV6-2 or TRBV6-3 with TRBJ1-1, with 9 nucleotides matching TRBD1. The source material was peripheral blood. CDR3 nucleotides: TGTGCCAGCAGTGCTGACAGGGGGACTGAAGCTTTCTTT. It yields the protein CASSADRGTEAFF.